The sequence of this T cell receptor (beta chain) was determined in a study of blood T cell repertoires in COVID-19. The length of the CDR3 is 14 residues. Germline-derived CDR1 and CDR2 are SQVTM and ANQGSEA. V trimming: 6 bases; J trimming: 0 bases; junction bases outside the gene matches: 5. Only in-frame clones appear in the TCRdb table, and some are missing; sequencing was by immunoSEQ multiplex PCR. The sample comprises 260,000 or so clones, approximately 90% of which are singletons, and more than 1% rests with the top ten. The TCR comes from a woman in her thirties or forties with acute COVID-19. This chain connects TRBV29-1 to TRBJ1-5; 7 bases align to TRBD1. The material sequenced was PBMCs or T cells enriched from blood (not recorded which). CDR3 in DNA: TGCAGCGTCGGGACAGAATATAGCAATCAGCCCCAGCATTTT. This sequence encodes CSVGTEYSNQPQHF. The full variable domain, with the rest looked up from reference TRBV29-1 and TRBJ1-5, is SAVISQKPSRDICQRGTSLTIQCQVDSQVTMMFWYRQQPGQSLTLIATANQGSEATYESGFVIDKFPISRPNLTFSTLTVSNMSPEDSSIYLCSVGTEYSNQPQHFGDGTRLSIL.